The 13 T cell receptor beta chains in this list originate from one sample, sequenced in a study of graft-versus-host responses after intestinal transplantation. Here immunoSEQ multiplex PCR was the method, and the copy in TCRdb shows in-frame clones only, minus some. The data show approximately 19,000 clones, roughly three quarters seen once. Tissue processing of the graft released intraepithelial and lamina propria lymphocytes from it. This specimen consisted of ileum tissue, obtained around 20 days after intestinal transplant. All receptors come from a human patient who received an intestinal transplant, so some T cells may come from the graft donor.

The chain employs TRBV6-5 and TRBJ1-6; TRBD1 aligns across 8 bases. The CDR3 totals 15 residues. V dropped 2 bases and J dropped 10; count of bases not matched to a gene: 7. The germline V gene encodes CDR1 MNHEY and CDR2 SVGAGI. The DNA for the CDR3 is TGTGCCAGCAGTTACATTCAGGGGGCCGGCTCACCCCTCCACTTT. It translates to CASSYIQGAGSPLHF.

The rearrangement links TRBV19 to TRBJ2-3; the D is unclear. The CDR3 extends over 14 amino acids. Germline-derived CDR1 and CDR2 are LNHDA and SQIVND (reference sequence). V was pared by 2 bases and J by 0 bases, with 6 bases between. CDR3 in amino acids: CASSIMASTDTQYF. In nucleotides, the CDR3 is TGTGCCAGTAGTATAATGGCTAGCACAGATACGCAGTATTTT.

J is TRBJ1-2 and V is TRBV10-1; 8 bases match TRBD1. Trimming removed 3 bases from V and 4 bases from J; junction bases left unmatched: 1. Germline V gives CDR1 WNHNN, CDR2 SYGVQD (reference sequence). The length of the CDR3 is 13 residues. CDR3 protein: CASSETGGYGYTF. CDR3 sequence (DNA): TGCGCCAGCAGTGAAACAGGGGGCTATGGCTACACCTTC.

This chain uses TRBV5-8 with TRBJ2-2; 8 bases line up with TRBD1. This CDR3 has 16 residues. Germline V gene data show CDR1 as SGHTS and CDR2 as YDEGEE. The V and J ends lost 1 base and 4 bases, in that order; junction bases with no gene match: 6. The CDR3 nucleotides read TGTGCCAGCAGCTTGTGGCCAGGGGGCTCCACCGGGGAGCTGTTTTTT. Protein: CASSLWPGGSTGELFF.

The V gene is TRBV21-1, the J gene TRBJ2-3; TRBD1 was called by the table and not checked on the DNA. TRBV21-1 is a pseudogene. The CDR3 is 15 residues long. Here the CDR3 reads CASSTKLRGTDTQYF. CDR3 in DNA: TGTGCCAGCAGCACTAAACTTAGGGGTACAGATACGCAGTATTTT.

This chain joins TRBV7-3 and TRBJ1-1; TRBD1 is a possible D gene (5 bases). V lost 7 bases and J lost 5, with 20 bases in between. Germline V lookup: CDR1 SGHTA, CDR2 FQGTGA. The CDR3 loop spans 15 amino acids. The CDR3 sequence is CASTHQGREATEAFF. The CDR3 DNA reads TGTGCCAGCACCCACCAGGGCAGGGAAGCGACTGAAGCTTTCTTT.

This clone has a single count. This chain links TRBV11-2 with TRBJ2-5; 8 bases are a match to TRBD1. V lost 0 bases, J lost 5 bases, and 11 bases stayed unmatched. The V gene's germline CDR1 is SGHAT and CDR2 FQNNGV. CDR3 length equals 17 residues. The CDR3 loop reads CASSLDPGGARRETQYF. The CDR3 DNA is TGTGCCAGCAGCTTAGATCCAGGGGGCGCGAGGAGGGAGACCCAGTACTTC.

The chain carries TRBV9 and TRBJ1-2; no clear D gene. Trimming removed 1 base from V and 4 bases from J, with 8 bases in between. CDR3 size: 13 residues. CDR1 and CDR2 from the germline V gene are SGDLS and YYNGEE. As DNA, the CDR3 is TGTGCCAGCAGCGTAAGCACAGCCTATGGCTACACCTTC. Its translation: CASSVSTAYGYTF.

V usage is TRBV4-2 and J usage is TRBJ1-2; 7 bases line up with TRBD1. The CDR3 runs 15 residues. The trim removed 0 bases at V and 5 bases at J, leaving 6 bases unmatched. Germline V gene lookup returns CDR1 LGHNA and CDR2 YNFKEQ. The CDR3 is CASSQDRGDRYGYTF. CDR3 in DNA: TGTGCCAGCAGCCAAGATCGAGGGGACAGATATGGCTACACCTTC.

This clone showed up just a few times. J is TRBJ2-7 and V is TRBV6-1; TRBD1 agrees at 10 bases. CDR3 size: 16 residues. Trimming cost V 1 base and J 3 bases; bases outside gene matches: 6. Germline lookup yields CDR1 MNHNS and CDR2 SASEGT. The CDR3 DNA follows: TGTGCCAGCAGTGAAGTTCCGACAGGGGGCAACTACGAGCAGTACTTC. It codes for CASSEVPTGGNYEQYF.

The chain joins TRBV27 to TRBJ2-7; no reliable D call. Looked up from germline, CDR1 is MNHEY and CDR2 is SMNVEV (reference sequence). The CDR3 is 13 residues long. Trimming took 3 bases from V and 0 from J, leaving 6 bases between them. CDR3: CASSFSSSYEQYF. In DNA, the CDR3 is TGTGCCAGCAGTTTTAGTAGCTCCTACGAGCAGTACTTC.

The chain combines TRBV12-5 with TRBJ2-1; 16 nucleotides align to TRBD2. Germline CDR1 and CDR2: LGHNT and FRNRAP. The CDR3 consists of 19 residues. The V and J ends lost 1 base and 3 bases, in that order; junction bases with no gene match: 6. The CDR3 DNA reads as TGTGCTAGTGGTTTGGGGGGACTAGCGGGAGGGCCAGGCTACAATGAGCAGTTCTTC. Encoded protein: CASGLGGLAGGPGYNEQFF.

The rearrangement joins TRBV4-3 to TRBJ1-2; 9 bases are shared with TRBD1. V shed 4 bases, J shed 6 bases, and the junction held 12 bases outside the gene matches. This CDR3 has 16 amino acids. The germline V gene has CDR1 LGHNA and CDR2 YSLEER. The CDR3 region has the DNA TGCGCCAGCAGCCCGCAGGTGGCCGGGACAGGGAATGGCTACACCTTC. Protein product: CASSPQVAGTGNGYTF.